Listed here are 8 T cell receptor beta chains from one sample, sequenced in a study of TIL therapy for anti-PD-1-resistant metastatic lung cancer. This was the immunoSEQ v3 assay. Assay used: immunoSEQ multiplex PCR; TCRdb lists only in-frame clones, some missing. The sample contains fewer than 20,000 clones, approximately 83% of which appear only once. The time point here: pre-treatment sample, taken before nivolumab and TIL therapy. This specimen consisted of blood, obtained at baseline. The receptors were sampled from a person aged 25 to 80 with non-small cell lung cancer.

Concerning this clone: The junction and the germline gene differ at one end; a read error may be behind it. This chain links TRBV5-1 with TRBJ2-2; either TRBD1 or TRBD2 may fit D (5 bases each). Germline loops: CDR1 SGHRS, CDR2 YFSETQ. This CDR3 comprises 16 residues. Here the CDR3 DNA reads TGCGCCAACGAAAATATCATTCCGCGAGGACACCGGGGAGCTGTTTTT. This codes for CANENIIPRGHRGAVF.

CDR3 amino acids: CASSLGRKLFF. The CDR3 region has the DNA TGCGCCAGCAGCTTGGGACGAAAACTGTTTTTT. The chain couples TRBV5-1 to TRBJ1-4; D is undetermined. The CDR3 is 11 amino acids. Germline V lookup: CDR1 SGHRS, CDR2 YFSETQ. V lost 0 bases and J 10 bases, leaving 4 bases between the germline ends.

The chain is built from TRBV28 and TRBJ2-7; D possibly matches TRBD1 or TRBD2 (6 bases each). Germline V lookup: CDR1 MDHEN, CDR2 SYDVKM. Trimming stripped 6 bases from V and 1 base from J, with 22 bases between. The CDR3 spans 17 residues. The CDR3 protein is CASRGRDRDTGSYEQYF. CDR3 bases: TGTGCCAGCAGGGGGCGGGATCGGGACACAGGATCCTACGAGCAGTACTTC.

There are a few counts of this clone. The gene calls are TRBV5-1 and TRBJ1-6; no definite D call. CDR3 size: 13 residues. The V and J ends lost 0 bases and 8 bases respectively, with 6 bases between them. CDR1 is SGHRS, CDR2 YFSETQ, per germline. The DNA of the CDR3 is TGCGCCAGCAGCTTGGCTTCGGATTCACCCCTCCACTTT. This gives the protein CASSLASDSPLHF.

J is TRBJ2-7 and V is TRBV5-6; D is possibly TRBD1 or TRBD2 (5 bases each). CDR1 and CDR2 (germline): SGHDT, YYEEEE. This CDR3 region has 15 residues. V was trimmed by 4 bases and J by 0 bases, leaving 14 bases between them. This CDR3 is CASSIGTLFSYEQYF. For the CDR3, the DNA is TGTGCCAGCAGCATCGGGACCCTCTTCTCCTACGAGCAGTACTTC.

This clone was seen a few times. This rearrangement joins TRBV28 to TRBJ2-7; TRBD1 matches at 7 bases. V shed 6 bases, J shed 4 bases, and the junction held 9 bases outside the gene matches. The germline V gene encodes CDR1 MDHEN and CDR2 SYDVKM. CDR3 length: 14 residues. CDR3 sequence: CASRIRDSPYEQYF. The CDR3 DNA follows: TGTGCCAGCAGGATCCGGGACAGTCCTTACGAGCAGTACTTC. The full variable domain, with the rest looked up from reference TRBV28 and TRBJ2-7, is DVKVTQSSRYLVKRTGEKVFLECVQDMDHENMFWYRQDPGLGLRLIYFSYDVKMKEKGDIPEGYSVSREKKERFSLILESASTNQTSMYLCASRIRDSPYEQYFGPGTRLTVT.

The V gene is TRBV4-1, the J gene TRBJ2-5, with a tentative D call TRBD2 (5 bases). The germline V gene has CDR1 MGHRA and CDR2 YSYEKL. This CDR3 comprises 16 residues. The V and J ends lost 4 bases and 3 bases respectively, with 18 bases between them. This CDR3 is CASSPPPWTLEETQYF. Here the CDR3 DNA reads TGCGCCAGCAGCCCTCCTCCCTGGACTCTGGAAGAGACCCAGTACTTC.

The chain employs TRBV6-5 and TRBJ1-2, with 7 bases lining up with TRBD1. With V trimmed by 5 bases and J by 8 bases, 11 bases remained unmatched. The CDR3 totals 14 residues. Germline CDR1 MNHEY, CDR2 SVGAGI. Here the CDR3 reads CASSPLTGPWGYTF. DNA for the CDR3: TGTGCCAGCAGTCCCTTGACAGGGCCGTGGGGCTACACCTTC.